This TCR beta chain was identified during a study of blood T cell repertoires in COVID-19. About the research overall: COVID-19 samples from acute and convalescent phases originated in the United States, Italy and Spain.

Here immunoSEQ multiplex PCR was the method, and the copy in TCRdb shows in-frame clones only, minus some. The table has more than 35,000 clones, about 88% seen once. The CDR3 runs 17 residues. The germline CDR1 and CDR2 sequences are SGHNT and YYREEE (reference sequence). V was clipped by 4 bases and J by 1 base; unmatched bases: 9. V gene TRBV5-4 combines with J gene TRBJ2-5, with 11 bases matching TRBD2. The source of this sequence is a human donor in a cohort sampled during active COVID-19. The specimen was peripheral blood. The CDR3 loop reads CASSERRLAGPQETQYF. The CDR3 coding sequence is TGTGCCAGCAGCGAAAGGAGACTAGCGGGGCCCCAAGAGACCCAGTACTTC.